The subject of this entry is one T cell receptor (beta chain). The antigen remains unidentified. Being one base from a much bigger clone, this may be a read error. Healthy individuals of Caucasian origin from Russia, aged roughly 6 to 90, served as donors. The data derive from a study of blood T cells in healthy people across ages. General study findings and limits: Shifts in expanded clonotypes may have been confounded by donor CMV status, which was unknown.

CDR1 and CDR2 (germline): SGHVS, FNYEAQ. The CDR3 has 12 residues. PCR was performed a second time for 7 to 11 cycles using a sample-barcoded 5' primer and a J-beta primer mix. TCRdb passed the 5' RACE reads through MiXCR, listing each CDR3 protein once. The sample holds approximately 900,000 distinct CDR3 sequences, 29% seen once. These data also featured in a second study, about T cells of mothers and their children. That work states: Each 15 ul cDNA reaction used approximately 1.5 ug RNA; all RNA was used. Second-round PCR products received sample barcodes and 2-4 random nucleotides from the M1S primer.

The chain recombines TRBV7-6 with TRBJ2-5; D not certain. Sequenced input: blood. The TCR sequence derives from a woman aged 40 to 55 in good health. The CDR3 DNA reads as TGTGCCGGCAGCCCCACAGAAGAGACCCAGTACTTC. It specifies CAGSPTEETQYF.